This TCR beta chain is drawn from a study of blood T cell repertoires in COVID-19. In the study overall: COVID-19 samples, acute and convalescent, were from the United States, Italy and Spain.

TCRdb's copy holds only in-frame clones and misses some; the assay was immunoSEQ multiplex PCR. The sample includes 100,000 to 150,000 clones, around 80% of them seen just once. The study recruited people aged about 18 to 95 years across 24 US areas. Participants' reported clinical history set cohort assignment. Germline assignment: CDR1 SGHDN and CDR2 FVKESK. The CDR3 is 16 amino acids. V lost 4 bases to trimming and J lost 8 bases; unmatched junction nucleotides: 11. The V gene is TRBV14, the J gene TRBJ2-1; TRBD2 matches at 10 bases. The sequenced material came from PBMCs or T cells enriched from blood (not recorded which). This sequence originates from a man aged 40-50 years with acute COVID-19. This CDR3 reads CASSLGLAEGVDEQFF. In DNA, the CDR3 is TGTGCCAGCAGCCTCGGACTAGCGGAAGGGGTAGATGAGCAGTTCTTC.